A single sample gave rise to the 9 T cell receptor beta chains below, sequenced in a study of early T cells in non-severe SARS-CoV-2 infection. TCRdb redid the calling of the 5' RACE reads with MiXCR, one entry per CDR3 protein. The table lists about 70,000 distinct CDR3 sequences, 3.5% to 6% of them singletons. The sample consisted of whole blood, taken at baseline. These receptors were taken from an adult who was a healthcare worker with PCR-confirmed SARS-CoV-2 infection or an uninfected control (not recorded which). The donor label of this sample is uncertain.

This clonotype was detected many times. The V gene is TRBV4-3, the J gene TRBJ1-4; tentative D call: TRBD1 (6 bases). The length of the CDR3 is 15 residues. V gave up 0 bases and J gave up 4 bases, with 9 bases separating them. Germline assignment: CDR1 LGHNA and CDR2 YSLEER. The CDR3 spells CASSQEGASNEKLFF. As DNA, the CDR3 is TGCGCCAGCAGCCAAGAGGGGGCGAGTAATGAAAAACTGTTTTTT.

This clonotype qualifies as medium-sized. The chain uses TRBV29-1 and TRBJ1-5; the match to TRBD1 covers 11 bases. Germline assignment: CDR1 SQVTM and CDR2 ANQGSEA. The junction had 5 bases not matched to a gene; V was cut back by 5 bases and J by 5 bases. The CDR3 spans 14 residues. This CDR3 is CSVPGQGDHQPQHF. The DNA for the CDR3 is TGCAGCGTTCCGGGACAGGGGGACCATCAGCCCCAGCATTTT.

This clonotype was detected only once. A read error may account for a junction end that differs from germline. CDR3 loop: CASSFDSTAYERYF. The CDR3 coding sequence is TGTGCCAGCAGCTTCGATTCGACAGCCTACGAGCGGTACTTC. The rearrangement links TRBV7-2 to TRBJ2-7, with D possibly being TRBD1 (5 bases). Per the germline V gene, CDR1 is SGHTA and CDR2 is FQGNSA. The CDR3 covers 14 residues.

This clonotype appeared many times. The rearrangement uses TRBV13 and TRBJ1-2; TRBD1 agrees at 9 bases. The junction had 22 bases not matched to a gene; V was cut back by 5 bases and J by 6 bases. This CDR3 has 19 residues. CDR1 and CDR2 from the germline V gene are PRHDT and FYEKMQ (reference sequence). CDR3 DNA sequence: TGTGCCAGCAGCCCTAAGATACCGGGACAGGGTTTCAGTAGGGATGGCTACACCTTC. Translated, it gives CASSPKIPGQGFSRDGYTF.

J is TRBJ2-2 and V is TRBV13, with TRBD1 as a possible D gene (5 bases). V was trimmed by 2 bases and J by 6 bases, leaving 13 bases between them. Germline CDR1 is PRHDT and CDR2 is FYEKMQ (reference sequence). This CDR3 spans 15 amino acids. The CDR3, as DNA: TGTGCCAGCAGCTTAATAGGGGATCGAGCCGGGGAGCTGTTTTTT. Protein sequence: CASSLIGDRAGELFF. The full variable domain, completed using reference TRBV13 and TRBJ2-2, is AAGVIQSPRHLIKEKRETATLKCYPIPRHDTVYWYQQGPGQDPQFLISFYEKMQSDKGSIPDRFSAQQFSDYHSELNMSSLELGDSALYFCASSLIGDRAGELFFGEGSRLTVL.

This clonotype was seen ten or more times. The rearrangement joins TRBV20-1 to TRBJ2-1; 12 nucleotides line up with TRBD2. The J segment lost 3 bases and the V segment lost 0 bases, leaving 6 bases of the junction unmatched. Germline CDR1 and CDR2: DFQATT and SNEGSKA (reference sequence). This CDR3 spans 17 amino acids. The CDR3 region is CSARDASGGANYNEQFF. The DNA for the CDR3 is TGCAGTGCTAGAGATGCTAGCGGGGGGGCTAACTACAATGAGCAGTTCTTC.

Many counts were recorded for this clonotype. This rearrangement joins TRBV15 to TRBJ1-3, with unresolved D. CDR3 size: 15 residues. The ends were cut back, 0 bases at V and 3 bases at J, with 9 bases in the middle. Germline CDR1 and CDR2: LNHNV and YYDKDF (reference sequence). CDR3 nucleotide sequence: TGTGCCACCAGCAGAGATGGGAGGAATGGAAACACCATATATTTT. It yields the protein CATSRDGRNGNTIYF.

This clonotype has a count of ten or more. J is TRBJ2-2 and V is TRBV20-1, with 12 bases lining up with TRBD2. This CDR3 is 15 amino acids long. With 8 bases clipped from V and 2 bases from J, the junction kept 6 bases outside the gene matches. Germline lookup yields CDR1 DFQATT and CDR2 SNEGSKA (reference sequence). The CDR3 loop reads CSLLAGGPNTGELFF. The CDR3 nucleotides read TGCAGTCTACTAGCGGGGGGCCCTAACACCGGGGAGCTGTTTTTT.

This chain joins TRBV10-1 and TRBJ2-1, with TRBD1 matching over 11 bases. Germline values: CDR1 WNHNN, CDR2 SYGVQD (reference sequence). This CDR3 has 15 amino acids. The trim removed 6 bases at V and 5 bases at J, leaving 6 bases unmatched. The CDR3: CASRADRGRDNEQFF. CDR3 sequence (DNA): TGCGCCAGCAGGGCGGACAGGGGGCGAGACAATGAGCAGTTCTTC.